Shown below are 11 T cell receptor beta chains from a single sample sequenced in a study of OX40 agonist ivuxolimab in advanced cancers. Generated by immunoSEQ multiplex PCR, the TCRdb table keeps only in-frame clones and is missing some. Of about 50,000 clones listed, 82% are singletons. This material consisted of CD4+ or CD8+ T cells sorted from blood, taken in a trial of the OX40 agonist ivuxolimab. These receptors were taken from an adult with an advanced solid tumor such as melanoma, head and neck, liver or kidney cancer.

V is TRBV7-9 and J is TRBJ2-4; tentatively, D is TRBD1 or TRBD2 (5 bases each). The germline V and J ends were trimmed by 1 base and 7 bases, with 17 bases remaining between them. The CDR3 spans 16 residues. The V gene's germline CDR1 is SEHNR and CDR2 FQNEAQ (reference sequence). The CDR3 DNA is TGTGCCAGCAGCTTAGTTACCCGACAGAGGGGCAACATTCAGTACTTC. Translation: CASSLVTRQRGNIQYF.

The chain has TRBV19 and TRBJ2-1, with TRBD2 matching over 8 bases. Trimming cost V 5 bases and J 1 base; bases outside gene matches: 7. Germline V gene data show CDR1 as LNHDA and CDR2 as SQIVND (reference sequence). The CDR3 contains 16 residues. The CDR3 nucleotides read TGTGCCAGTAGTTTATTAGCGGGGAGGTCCTACAATGAGCAGTTCTTC. Residues: CASSLLAGRSYNEQFF.

By sample fraction, this clone is medium-sized. V and J are TRBV4-1 and TRBJ1-6; perhaps TRBD1 as D (6 bases). The germline V and J ends were trimmed by 8 bases and 8 bases, with 19 bases remaining between them. The germline gives CDR1 MGHRA, CDR2 YSYEKL. The CDR3 loop spans 15 amino acids. As DNA, the CDR3 is TGCGCCAGCCGCCGACTGTCGACAGGCTATTCACCCCTCCACTTT. This codes for CASRRLSTGYSPLHF.

The rearrangement joins TRBV10-3 to TRBJ1-2; possibly TRBD1 for D (5 bases). The CDR3 covers 14 residues. Germline V gene lookup returns CDR1 ENHRY and CDR2 SYGVKD. The V and J ends lost 6 bases and 7 bases respectively, with 18 bases between them. CDR3 sequence reads: CAIRPGTDPLGYTF. CDR3 DNA sequence: TGTGCCATCAGGCCCGGGACGGACCCACTTGGCTACACCTTC.

The chain employs TRBV19 and TRBJ1-1, with D hard to call. Germline-derived CDR1 and CDR2 are LNHDA and SQIVND (reference sequence). The CDR3 totals 14 residues. V shed 6 bases and J shed 0 bases, with 11 bases lying between them. The CDR3 nucleotides read TGTGCCAGTAGGAAGGACGCCTTGAACACTGAAGCTTTCTTT. Translating gives CASRKDALNTEAFF.

The chain links TRBV29-1 to TRBJ1-2, with 11 bases that match TRBD1. Germline values: CDR1 SQVTM, CDR2 ANQGSEA. CDR3 length: 14 residues. V lost 3 bases, J lost 7 bases, and 7 bases stayed unmatched. CDR3: CSVDEGTGGSGYTF. Here the CDR3 DNA reads TGCAGCGTTGACGAAGGGACAGGGGGTTCTGGCTACACCTTC.

The J gene is TRBJ1-2, the V gene TRBV15; 9 bases agree with TRBD1. Germline values: CDR1 LNHNV, CDR2 YYDKDF (reference sequence). Losses at the gene ends were 5 bases for V and 5 bases for J; bases not matched to a gene: 6. CDR3 size: 14 residues. The CDR3 region is CATSWGQGGYGYTF. Here the CDR3 DNA reads TGTGCCACCAGCTGGGGACAGGGAGGATATGGCTACACCTTC.

The chain employs TRBV7-2 and TRBJ2-2; the match to TRBD2 covers 13 bases. The CDR3 runs to 17 residues. Germline-derived CDR1 and CDR2 are SGHTA and FQGNSA. The V segment lost 6 bases and the J segment 4 bases; nucleotides outside the gene matches: 8. DNA for the CDR3: TGTGCCAGCAGGTTACTAGCGGGGGGGCCGGGCACCGGGGAGCTGTTTTTT. Encoded protein: CASRLLAGGPGTGELFF.

V is TRBV7-9 and J is TRBJ1-2; the match to TRBD1 covers 9 bases. Per germline, CDR1 SEHNR and CDR2 FQNEAQ (reference sequence). CDR3 length equals 14 residues. V was clipped by 5 bases and J by 4 bases; unmatched bases: 5. The CDR3 DNA sequence: TGTGCCAGCAGCCCAGGACAGGGGCCCTATGGCTACACCTTC. Translating it yields CASSPGQGPYGYTF. Together with reference TRBV7-9 and TRBJ1-2, the CDR3 gives the full variable domain: DTGVSQNPRHKITKRGQNVTFRCDPISEHNRLYWYRQTLGQGPEFLTYFQNEAQLEKSRLLSDRFSAERPKGSFSTLEIQRTEQGDSAMYLCASSPGQGPYGYTFGSGTRLTVV.

The chain has TRBV7-8 and TRBJ1-5; 7 bases match TRBD1. The CDR3 runs to 19 residues. Trimming took 5 bases from V and 0 from J; bases not matched to a gene: 16. Germline V CDR1 and CDR2: SGHVS, FQNEAQ. DNA of the CDR3: TGTGCCAGCAGCGATCGACAGGGACGAGTCCAAAATAGCAATCAGCCCCAGCATTTT. Its translation is CASSDRQGRVQNSNQPQHF.

This clone was recorded a few times. This chain links TRBV21-1 with TRBJ2-5; TRBD1 is the table's D call, not checked against the DNA. TRBV21-1 corresponds to a pseudogene. CDR3 length: 19 residues. This CDR3 is CASSTRGQGQGEDQETQYF. The CDR3 DNA sequence: TGTGCCAGCAGCACAAGAGGACAGGGGCAGGGTGAGGACCAAGAGACCCAGTACTTC.